Below are 22 T cell receptor beta chains sequenced from a single sample in a study of control samples from healthy donors and cancer patients. Here immunoSEQ multiplex PCR was the method, and the copy in TCRdb shows in-frame clones only, minus some. The sample records over 8,000 clones, roughly 88% being singletons. Sequencing was done on a sample of PBMCs. The source of these receptors is a man between 60 and 70 years old with colorectal cancer.

This sequence joins TRBV19 and TRBJ1-1; D is possibly TRBD1 (5 bases). Germline-derived CDR1 and CDR2 are LNHDA and SQIVND (reference sequence). Deletions cut 6 bases from V and 10 bases from J, with 12 bases between. CDR3 size: 11 residues. The CDR3: CASRGGLGAFF. The CDR3 nucleotides read TGTGCCAGTAGGGGGGGATTGGGAGCTTTCTTT.

This clone came up a few times. The chain joins TRBV19 to TRBJ1-2; D perhaps matches TRBD1 (6 bases). In germline, CDR1 is LNHDA, CDR2 SQIVND (reference sequence). V was pared by 2 bases and J by 2 bases, with 6 bases between. The CDR3 length is 13 residues. The CDR3 here is CASSIQGNYGYTF. For the CDR3, the DNA is TGTGCCAGTAGTATACAGGGGAACTATGGCTACACCTTC.

The chain has TRBV7-2 and TRBJ1-4; TRBD1 is a possible D gene (6 bases). The CDR3 covers 14 residues. V lost 5 bases, J lost 2 bases, and 9 bases lay in between. CDR1 and CDR2 (germline): SGHTA, FQGNSA. CDR3 in DNA: TGTGCCAGCAGCCTACAGGGTACTAATGAAAAACTGTTTTTT. Amino acid sequence: CASSLQGTNEKLFF.

The chain recombines TRBV7-9 with TRBJ2-2; D is possibly TRBD2 (5 bases). The V and J ends lost 2 bases and 1 base respectively, with 17 bases between them. The CDR3 length is 18 residues. Germline-derived CDR1 and CDR2 are SEHNR and FQNEAQ (reference sequence). CDR3 DNA sequence: TGTGCCAGCAGCTTAAACCCCTTTCTCAGCGGGAACACCGGGGAGCTGTTTTTT. Its protein is CASSLNPFLSGNTGELFF.

V and J are TRBV5-1 and TRBJ2-5, with 9 nucleotides matching TRBD2. Germline CDR1 is SGHRS and CDR2 is YFSETQ. Unmatched junction bases numbered 6, after V lost 4 bases and J lost 2 bases. The CDR3 is 15 residues long. The chain's CDR3 is CASSGMAGGQETQYF. The CDR3 nucleotides are TGCGCCAGCAGCGGGATGGCGGGGGGGCAAGAGACCCAGTACTTC.

As regards this clone: Its ends do not fully match the called genes, so a read error is possible. The chain couples TRBV5-4 to TRBJ1-1, with 9 bases identical to TRBD1. This CDR3 is built from 13 residues. Per germline, CDR1 SGHNT and CDR2 YYREEE (reference sequence). CDR3 sequence (DNA): TGTGCCCAGAGGGACAGGGTGAATACTGAAGCTTTCTTT. As protein: CAQRDRVNTEAFF. Supplemented by reference TRBV5-4 and TRBJ1-1, the full variable domain reads ETGVTQSPTHLIKTRGQQVTLRCSSQSGHNTVSWYQQALGQGPQFIFQYYREEENGRGNFPPRFSGLQFPNYSSELNVNALELDDSALYLCAQRDRVNTEAFFGQGTRLTVV.

This chain links TRBV27 with TRBJ2-7; 7 bases fit TRBD2. After removal of 4 bases from V and 3 bases from J, the junction contained 15 bases not matched to a gene. Germline V gives CDR1 MNHEY, CDR2 SMNVEV (reference sequence). The CDR3 consists of 17 residues. CDR3 region: CASSYSFNRDYIYEQYF. The CDR3 DNA sequence: TGTGCCAGCAGTTATTCGTTTAACCGGGACTACATCTACGAGCAGTACTTC.

J is TRBJ1-4 and V is TRBV7-2; D gene ambiguous. Germline V gene lookup returns CDR1 SGHTA and CDR2 FQGNSA. V was pared by 6 bases and J by 4 bases, with 15 bases between. The CDR3 contains 15 residues. CDR3 loop: CASRISGSFNEKLFF. CDR3 nucleotides: TGTGCCAGCAGGATATCCGGGTCGTTTAATGAAAAACTGTTTTTT.

In this sample, this clone turned up once. The chain combines TRBV7-9 with TRBJ2-2; 9 nucleotides match TRBD1. Germline trimming cut 5 bases from V and 0 bases from J; bases unmatched to any gene: 10. Germline CDR1 and CDR2: SEHNR and FQNEAQ (reference sequence). This CDR3 contains 18 residues. This CDR3 is CASSTRDRAPSNTGELFF. The DNA of the CDR3 is TGTGCCAGCAGCACCCGGGACAGGGCCCCCTCGAACACCGGGGAGCTGTTTTTT. The full variable domain, its missing parts supplied by reference TRBV7-9 and TRBJ2-2, is DTGVSQNPRHKITKRGQNVTFRCDPISEHNRLYWYRQTLGQGPEFLTYFQNEAQLEKSRLLSDRFSAERPKGSFSTLEIQRTEQGDSAMYLCASSTRDRAPSNTGELFFGEGSRLTVL.

The chain links TRBV24-1 to TRBJ1-2; tentatively, D is TRBD1 (6 bases). Germline CDR1 reads KGHDR; CDR2 reads SFDVKD. The V end lost 9 bases, the J end lost 6 bases, and 16 bases lay between the germline ends. The CDR3 extends over 13 amino acids. The CDR3 spells CATAPTGFDGYTF. For the CDR3, the DNA is TGTGCCACCGCCCCGACAGGTTTCGATGGCTACACCTTC.

The rearrangement uses TRBV10-3 and TRBJ2-5, with D possibly called TRBD1 or TRBD2 (5 bases each). The V gene's germline CDR1 is ENHRY and CDR2 SYGVKD. CDR3 length: 13 amino acids. V dropped 8 bases and J dropped 4 bases, with 14 bases sitting between them. The CDR3 sequence is CAIRDPKTETQYF. The CDR3 nucleotides are TGTGCCATCCGGGACCCCAAAACAGAGACCCAGTACTTC.

The chain recombines TRBV7-2 with TRBJ1-4; D uncertain. This CDR3 comprises 15 residues. Germline V gene lookup returns CDR1 SGHTA and CDR2 FQGNSA. Trimming pared 5 bases from V and 7 bases from J, leaving 17 bases between. CDR3 bases: TGTGCCAGCAGCCTGACCTCGGGAGCGGGTGAAAAACTGTTTTTT. As protein: CASSLTSGAGEKLFF.

This clone was seen just once. The gene calls are TRBV29-1 and TRBJ2-2; TRBD1 matches at 12 bases. The CDR3 runs 14 residues. Germline values: CDR1 SQVTM, CDR2 ANQGSEA. After removal of 7 bases from V and 5 bases from J, the junction contained 5 bases not matched to a gene. The CDR3 bases are TGCAGCGCCCGGGACAGGGGGCTTACCGGGGAGCTGTTTTTT. It specifies CSARDRGLTGELFF.

Only one count was recorded for this clone. The rearrangement joins TRBV27 to TRBJ1-5; tentative D call: TRBD1 (6 bases). V lost 6 bases and J lost 6, with 9 bases in between. The germline CDR1 and CDR2 sequences are MNHEY and SMNVEV (reference sequence). CDR3 length: 12 amino acids. The chain's CDR3 is CASRKGGQPQHF. The CDR3 DNA is TGTGCCAGCAGGAAGGGGGGTCAGCCCCAGCATTTT.

This chain links TRBV5-1 with TRBJ2-5, with 7 bases aligning to TRBD1. Germline loops: CDR1 SGHRS, CDR2 YFSETQ. Trimming cost V 2 bases and J 2 bases; bases outside gene matches: 3. CDR3 length: 14 residues. This CDR3 is CASSLDRAQETQYF. The CDR3 bases are TGCGCCAGCAGCTTAGACAGGGCACAAGAGACCCAGTACTTC.

The chain links TRBV7-9 to TRBJ1-5; 7 positions agree with TRBD1. Trimming cost V 5 bases and J 11 bases; bases outside gene matches: 15. This CDR3 has 15 residues. Germline V gene lookup returns CDR1 SEHNR and CDR2 FQNEAQ (reference sequence). The CDR3 nucleotides read TGTGCCAGCAGCGAAATTCAACAGGGGACCGAGGCCCAGCATTTT. Encoded protein: CASSEIQQGTEAQHF.

This clone showed up just once. The CDR3 bases are TGTGCCAGCAGCTCTCCAAGAGGGCCTTATGGCTACACCTTC. Protein: CASSSPRGPYGYTF. The chain has TRBV11-2 and TRBJ1-2; no reliable D call. Germline V gene data show CDR1 as SGHAT and CDR2 as FQNNGV. The CDR3 is 14 residues long. Trimming cost V 4 bases and J 5 bases, with 14 bases left between them. Combining the CDR3 with reference TRBV11-2 and TRBJ1-2 gives the whole variable domain EAGVAQSPRYKIIEKRQSVAFWCNPISGHATLYWYQQILGQGPKLLIQFQNNGVVDDSQLPKDRFSAERLKGVDSTLKIQPAKLEDSAVYLCASSSPRGPYGYTFGSGTRLTVV.

The V and J genes are TRBV7-2 and TRBJ1-2, with D possibly matching TRBD1 (6 bases). The CDR3 spans 13 residues. The germline V and J ends were trimmed by 11 bases and 4 bases, with 17 bases remaining between them. Germline values: CDR1 SGHTA, CDR2 FQGNSA. The CDR3, as DNA: TGTGCCTCCACCACCAGGGGATCCTATGGCTACACCTTC. Translation gives CASTTRGSYGYTF.

The J gene is TRBJ1-2, the V gene TRBV7-9; D gene unclear. The ends were cut back, 7 bases at V and 2 bases at J, with 14 bases in the middle. From germline, CDR1 is SEHNR and CDR2 FQNEAQ (reference sequence). CDR3 length: 14 residues. The CDR3 DNA is TGTGCCAGCACCTGGGGAGATATAAACTATGGCTACACCTTC. This gives the protein CASTWGDINYGYTF.

The rearrangement links TRBV5-6 to TRBJ2-3, with D perhaps TRBD1 (6 bases). Germline-derived CDR1 and CDR2 are SGHDT and YYEEEE. The CDR3 covers 13 residues. V gave up 1 base and J gave up 3 bases, with 6 bases separating them. CDR3 nucleotide sequence: TGTGCCAGCAGCTTGACAGGGACAGATACGCAGTATTTT. Residues: CASSLTGTDTQYF.

The J gene is TRBJ1-2, the V gene TRBV13, with a weak D call TRBD1 (5 bases). The CDR3 totals 15 residues. Germline CDR1 reads PRHDT; CDR2 reads FYEKMQ (reference sequence). V dropped 1 base and J dropped 2 bases, with 11 bases sitting between them. CDR3: CASSLEAGSNYGYTF. The CDR3 region has the DNA TGTGCCAGCAGCTTAGAGGCAGGGTCGAACTATGGCTACACCTTC.

This chain connects TRBV11-2 to TRBJ1-5; TRBD1 might be the D (5 bases). The CDR3 runs to 16 residues. The V gene's germline CDR1 is SGHAT and CDR2 FQNNGV. The germline V and J ends were trimmed by 2 bases and 2 bases, with 13 bases remaining between them. CDR3 protein: CASSLSRGDGNQPQHF. The DNA of the CDR3 is TGTGCCAGCAGCTTATCAAGGGGCGATGGCAATCAGCCCCAGCATTTT. Variable domain in full (rest from reference TRBV11-2 and TRBJ1-5): EAGVAQSPRYKIIEKRQSVAFWCNPISGHATLYWYQQILGQGPKLLIQFQNNGVVDDSQLPKDRFSAERLKGVDSTLKIQPAKLEDSAVYLCASSLSRGDGNQPQHFGDGTRLSIL.